This entry features one T cell receptor (beta chain) sequence. Its target is not known. TCRdb recomputed calls from the reads with MiXCR, one row per CDR3 protein. This table holds under 600,000 distinct CDR3 sequences, about 17% found once. This sample was included in a study of T cell repertoires in cytomegalovirus infection. Overall study: Public TCR beta signatures provided an indication of both CMV infection and a matching HLA type.

From germline, CDR1 is SEHNR and CDR2 FQNEAQ (reference sequence). CDR3 size: 16 residues. The V gene end was trimmed by 4 bases and the J gene end by 0 bases; junction bases not matched to a gene: 7. Findings of the study overall: The study identified carriers of CMV plus the relevant HLA from cumulative public TCR beta family frequency. Dominant in the ex vivo response were TCR beta clonotypes restricted by HLA-C and specific for CMV.

The receptor's source is a human donor in good health (CMV status not recorded). Some clones in this sample may be carry-over from other donors' samples. Sample: CD8+ T cells from PBMCs. The chain combines TRBV7-9 with TRBJ1-1, with 8 nucleotides matching TRBD1. Written as DNA, the CDR3 is TGTGCCAGCAGCTCGGACAGGGATGAGGTGAACACTGAAGCTTTCTTT. Translated, it gives CASSSDRDEVNTEAFF.